Listed here is a single T cell receptor (beta chain). The antigen is not known. This specimen belongs to a study of cytomegalovirus exposure and HLA in healthy donors. Germline V lookup: CDR1 SGHDN, CDR2 FVKESK. V dropped 0 bases and J dropped 0 bases, with 12 bases sitting between them. The CDR3 totals 18 residues. Study-level points and caveats: Several of the most significant clusters appeared linked to common viral pathogens, based on a later analysis. Most subjects had HLA-A and HLA-B alleles reportedly predicted accurately by TCR beta sequences.

PCR employed 60 Vbeta and 13 Jbeta primers. Sequencing used immunoSEQ multiplex PCR; TCRdb keeps in-frame clones, though not all of them. The table lists around 130,000 clones, about 74% of them singletons. This clonotype was sampled from a man in his forties in good health and CMV-seropositive. This chain links TRBV14 with TRBJ2-6, with D maybe TRBD1 (6 bases). Sequencing used PBMCs. The CDR3 coding sequence is TGTGCCAGCAGCCAAGAAACAGGGCCCCCCTCTGGGGCCAACGTCCTGACTTTC. Protein sequence: CASSQETGPPSGANVLTF.